This T cell receptor beta chain was identified in a study of blood T cells in healthy people across ages. The use of a sample-barcoded 5' primer and a J-beta primer mix characterized a second PCR of roughly 7 to 11 cycles. Via MiXCR, TCRdb re-called the 5' RACE reads, giving one row per CDR3 protein. The table includes hundreds of thousands of distinct CDR3 sequences, roughly 21% detected once. General study findings and limits: Roughly linear age-related decline in beta diversity appeared, significant by age 40.

This clonotype has a handful of counts. Its specificity is unknown. Peripheral blood, roughly 9.1 milliliters per donor, was collected. Germline lookup yields CDR1 SEHNR and CDR2 FQNEAQ (reference sequence). This CDR3 is 13 amino acids long. The TCR was taken from a man between 65 and 85 years old in good health. The V and J genes are TRBV7-9 and TRBJ2-5; tentatively, D is TRBD1 (5 bases). The DNA end is more similar to TRBJ2-1, so the J call may be wrong. The sample consisted of blood. The CDR3: CANSRLGDNEQFF. The CDR3 region has the DNA TGTGCCAACAGTCGTCTAGGGGATAATGAGCAGTTCTTC.